The 18 T cell receptor beta chains reported below all come from one sample, sequenced in a study of CXCR3-negative and CXCR3-positive naive CD8 T cells (dated 2019 in TCRdb). Sequencing took place on a NextSeq 550. The Human TCR Profiling Kit (MiLaboratory) was used to make UMI-labeled 5' RACE TRB cDNA libraries. TCRdb reprocessed the reads and assigns one entry to each CDR3 protein sequence, leaving out DNA. The data table for this sample lists 65,000 to 95,000 distinct CDR3 sequences. 1.6% of the sample is in the top ten clones. Material for sequencing was naive CXCR3- CD8+ T cells from blood. The meaning of the sample's cell subset or site label: CD45RO-CCR7+CD27+CD95- naive CD8+ T cells lacking CXCR3 (TNR3-). The receptors stem from a human donor in good health. Some clones in this sample may be carry-over from other donors' samples.

The chain has TRBV7-3 and TRBJ2-1; TCRdb designates TRBD2, a call that cannot be tested without DNA. CDR1 is SGHTA and CDR2 is FQGTGA in the germline V gene. This CDR3 comprises 16 residues. The CDR3 spells CASSLGYGIAENEQLF.

The CDR3 reads CASSYQGGADGYTF. The chain carries TRBV5-1 and TRBJ1-2; TCRdb's D call, TRBD1, is unchecked because there is no DNA. The CDR3 is 14 amino acids. Germline CDR1 is SGHRS and CDR2 is YFSETQ.

The gene calls are TRBV29-1 and TRBJ2-3; the TCRdb D gene call, TRBD2, has no DNA to confirm it. Germline CDR1 reads SQVTM; CDR2 reads ANQGSEA. The CDR3 is 17 amino acids. CDR3 protein: CSVDGLAGGESTDTQYF.

The chain joins TRBV19 to TRBJ1-6; TCRdb's D call of TRBD1 is untestable without DNA. Germline V lookup: CDR1 LNHDA, CDR2 SQIVND (reference sequence). The CDR3 runs to 15 residues. CDR3 region: CASIRTGEDNSPLHF.

This chain connects TRBV20-1 to TRBJ2-2; the TRBD1 assignment by TCRdb is unverifiable without DNA. CDR1 is DFQATT and CDR2 is SNEGSKA in the germline V gene (reference sequence). The length of the CDR3 is 13 residues. The CDR3: CSARDGGTGELFF.

The V and J genes are TRBV10-3 and TRBJ2-2. This CDR3 has 14 residues. Germline assignment: CDR1 ENHRY and CDR2 SYGVKD. This CDR3 is CAISDKGNTGELFF.

The chain is built from TRBV11-2 and TRBJ2-3; TCRdb's D call, TRBD2, is unchecked because there is no DNA. The CDR3 totals 16 residues. In germline, CDR1 is SGHAT, CDR2 FQNNGV. Here the CDR3 reads CASKNRLAGITDTQYF. The full variable domain, completed using reference TRBV11-2 and TRBJ2-3, is EAGVAQSPRYKIIEKRQSVAFWCNPISGHATLYWYQQILGQGPKLLIQFQNNGVVDDSQLPKDRFSAERLKGVDSTLKIQPAKLEDSAVYLCASKNRLAGITDTQYFGPGTRLTVL.

This rearrangement joins TRBV25-1 to TRBJ2-1; there is no DNA to check the TCRdb D call of TRBD2. CDR1 and CDR2 (germline): MGHDK, SYGVNS. The CDR3 runs 15 residues. CDR3 amino acids: CASSGGLAGGNEQFF.

This rearrangement joins TRBV29-1 to TRBJ2-3; TCRdb returns TRBD1, unconfirmable since there is no DNA. This CDR3 region has 14 residues. Germline V gene sequence: CDR1 SQVTM, CDR2 ANQGSEA. The CDR3 is CSVLGRDRLDTQYF.

The rearrangement uses TRBV29-1 and TRBJ1-2; TCRdb picks TRBD1, but there is no DNA to check that call. The CDR3 is 14 residues long. Per germline, CDR1 SQVTM and CDR2 ANQGSEA. CDR3 sequence reads: CSVPDSGINYGYTF.

This sequence joins TRBV5-6 and TRBJ1-2; as DNA is missing, the TRBD1 call by TCRdb cannot be tested. The CDR3 length is 14 residues. Germline V gene data show CDR1 as SGHDT and CDR2 as YYEEEE. CDR3 in amino acids: CASSLQGGNYGYTF.

This chain uses TRBV5-1 with TRBJ2-5. CDR3 length equals 15 residues. Germline CDR1 and CDR2: SGHRS and YFSETQ. The CDR3 here is CASSLDGNPQETQYF.

This chain uses TRBV21-1 with TRBJ1-2. TRBV21-1 constitutes a pseudogene. There are 11 residues in the CDR3. The CDR3 region is CASRTLLGYTF.

The V call is TRBV29-1, the J call TRBJ1-1. The CDR3 runs to 11 residues. Germline CDR1 reads SQVTM; CDR2 reads ANQGSEA. CDR3 amino acids: CSVAGVVEAFF.

The chain links TRBV28 to TRBJ2-1; TCRdb selects TRBD1, and the lack of DNA leaves this call unchecked. The CDR3 sequence is 13 residues long. Germline V gene sequence: CDR1 MDHEN, CDR2 SYDVKM. The chain's CDR3 is CASSAGQDNEQFF.

Here the CDR3 reads CASSPQRQVGTEAFF. The chain combines TRBV7-9 with TRBJ1-1; TCRdb calls TRBD1, which cannot be checked without DNA. The CDR3 runs 15 residues. Germline V gene sequence: CDR1 SEHNR, CDR2 FQNEAQ (reference sequence).

V and J are TRBV5-1 and TRBJ2-7; the TCRdb D gene call, TRBD2, has no DNA to confirm it. The germline CDR1 and CDR2 sequences are SGHRS and YFSETQ. The CDR3 totals 15 residues. CDR3 loop: CASSLTSGGFYEQYF.

J is TRBJ2-1 and V is TRBV29-1. Germline CDR1 is SQVTM and CDR2 is ANQGSEA. The CDR3 is made up of 15 amino acids. The CDR3 sequence is CSVERLGSSYNEQFF.